This TCR beta chain was identified during a study of cytomegalovirus exposure and HLA in healthy donors. Study-level findings and limits: The study recorded 150 to 200 TCR beta chains that were cytomegalovirus-associated. Testing in vitro showed three CMV-associated chains specific for CMV antigens. For most TCR beta V segments, an earlier analysis put the productive rate at about 87% or about 30% of the time.

The PCR used 60 Vbeta and 13 Jbeta primers. Libraries were prepared by immunoSEQ multiplex PCR; TCRdb keeps only in-frame clonotypes and omits some of them. The data hold 200,000 to 300,000 clones, with roughly 81% observed a single time. A word on this clone: Antigen specificity is unknown.

The V and J ends lost 5 bases and 2 bases, in that order; junction bases with no gene match: 4. CDR1 and CDR2 from the germline V gene are MNHEY and SVGAGI. The CDR3 length is 14 residues. The receptor's source is a girl aged 2-10 years in good health and CMV-seronegative. This chain links TRBV6-5 with TRBJ2-7; TRBD2 matches at 9 bases. The sequenced sample consisted of PBMCs. The CDR3 region has the DNA TGTGCCAGCAGTGCGGGAGGGTCTACCTACGAGCAGTACTTC. Translated, it gives CASSAGGSTYEQYF.